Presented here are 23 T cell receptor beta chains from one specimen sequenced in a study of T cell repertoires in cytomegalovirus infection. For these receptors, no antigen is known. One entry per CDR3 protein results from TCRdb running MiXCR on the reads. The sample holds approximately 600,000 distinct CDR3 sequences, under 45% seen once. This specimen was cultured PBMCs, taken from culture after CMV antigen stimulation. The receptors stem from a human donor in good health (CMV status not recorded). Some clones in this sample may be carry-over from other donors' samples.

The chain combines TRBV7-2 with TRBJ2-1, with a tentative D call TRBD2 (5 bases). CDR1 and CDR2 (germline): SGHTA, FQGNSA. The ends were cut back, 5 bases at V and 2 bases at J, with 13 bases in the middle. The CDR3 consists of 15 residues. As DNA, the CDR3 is TGTGCCAGCAGCAGTTTAGGAGGAACCTACAATGAGCAGTTCTTC. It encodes CASSSLGGTYNEQFF. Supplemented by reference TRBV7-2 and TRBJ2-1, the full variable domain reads GAGVSQSPSNKVTEKGKDVELRCDPISGHTALYWYRQSLGQGLEFLIYFQGNSAPDKSGLPSDRFSAERTGGSVSTLTIQRTQQEDSAVYLCASSSLGGTYNEQFFGPGTRLTVL.

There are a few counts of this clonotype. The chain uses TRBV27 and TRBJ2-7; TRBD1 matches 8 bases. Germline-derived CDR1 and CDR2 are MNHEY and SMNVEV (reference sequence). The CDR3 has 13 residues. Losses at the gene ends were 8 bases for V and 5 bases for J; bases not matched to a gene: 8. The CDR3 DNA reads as TGTGCCAGCTCGCGGCAGGGGGCCGACGAGCAGTACTTC. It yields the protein CASSRQGADEQYF.

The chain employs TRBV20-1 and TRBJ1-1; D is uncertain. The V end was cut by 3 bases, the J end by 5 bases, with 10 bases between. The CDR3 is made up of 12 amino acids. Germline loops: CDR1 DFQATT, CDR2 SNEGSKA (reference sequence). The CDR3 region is CSARGRKTEAFF. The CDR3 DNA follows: TGCAGTGCTAGGGGGAGGAAGACTGAAGCTTTCTTT.

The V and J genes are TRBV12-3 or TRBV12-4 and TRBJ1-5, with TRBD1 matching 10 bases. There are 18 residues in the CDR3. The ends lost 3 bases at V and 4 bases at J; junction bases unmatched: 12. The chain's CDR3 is CASSFRVFLGQGNQPQHF. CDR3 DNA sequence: TGTGCCAGCAGTTTCCGTGTCTTTTTGGGACAGGGGAATCAGCCCCAGCATTTT.

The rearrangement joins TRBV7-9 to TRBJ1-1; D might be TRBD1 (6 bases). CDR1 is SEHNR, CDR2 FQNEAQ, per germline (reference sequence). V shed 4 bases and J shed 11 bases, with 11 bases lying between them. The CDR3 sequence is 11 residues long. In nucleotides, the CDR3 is TGTGCCAGCAGCTCCGGGAGGGGGGCTTTCTTT. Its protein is CASSSGRGAFF. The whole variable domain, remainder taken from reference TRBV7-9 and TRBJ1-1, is DTGVSQNPRHKITKRGQNVTFRCDPISEHNRLYWYRQTLGQGPEFLTYFQNEAQLEKSRLLSDRFSAERPKGSFSTLEIQRTEQGDSAMYLCASSSGRGAFFGQGTRLTVV.

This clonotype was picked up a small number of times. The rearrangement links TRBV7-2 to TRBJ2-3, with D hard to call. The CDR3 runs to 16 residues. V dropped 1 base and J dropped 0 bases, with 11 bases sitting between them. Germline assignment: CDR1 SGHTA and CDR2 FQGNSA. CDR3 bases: TGTGCCAGCAGCTTAGTTTCGGGTCTTAGCACAGATACGCAGTATTTT. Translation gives CASSLVSGLSTDTQYF.

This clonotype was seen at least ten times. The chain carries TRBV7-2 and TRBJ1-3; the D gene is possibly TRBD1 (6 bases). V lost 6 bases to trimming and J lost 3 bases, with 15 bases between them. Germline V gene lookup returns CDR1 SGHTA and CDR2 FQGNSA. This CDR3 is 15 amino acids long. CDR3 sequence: CASRSTGNGGNTIYF. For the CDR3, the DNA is TGTGCCAGCAGAAGTACAGGGAATGGTGGAAACACCATATATTTT.

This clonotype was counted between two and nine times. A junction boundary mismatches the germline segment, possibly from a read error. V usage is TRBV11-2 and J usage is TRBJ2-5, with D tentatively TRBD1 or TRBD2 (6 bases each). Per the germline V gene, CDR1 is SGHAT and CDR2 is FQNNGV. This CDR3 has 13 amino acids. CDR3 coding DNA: TGTGCCAGCACCTTAGGAGGGGGGCGAACCCAGTACTTC. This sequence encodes CASTLGGGRTQYF.

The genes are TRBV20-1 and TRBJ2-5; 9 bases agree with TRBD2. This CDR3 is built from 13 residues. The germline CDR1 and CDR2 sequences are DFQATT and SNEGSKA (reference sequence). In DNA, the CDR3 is TGCAGCGGAGGACTAGCGATAGACGAGACCCAGTACTTC. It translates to CSGGLAIDETQYF.

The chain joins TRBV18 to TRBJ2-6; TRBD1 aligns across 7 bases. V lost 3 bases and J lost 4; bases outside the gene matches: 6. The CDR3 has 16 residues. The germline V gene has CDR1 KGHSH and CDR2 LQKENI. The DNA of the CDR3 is TGTGCCAGCTCACCTAACACAGGGGACGGGGCCAACGTCCTGACTTTC. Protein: CASSPNTGDGANVLTF. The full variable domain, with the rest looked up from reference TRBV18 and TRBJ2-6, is NAGVMQNPRHLVRRRGQEARLRCSPMKGHSHVYWYRQLPEEGLKFMVYLQKENIIDESGMPKERFSAEFPKEGPSILRIQQVVRGDSAAYFCASSPNTGDGANVLTFGAGSRLTVL.

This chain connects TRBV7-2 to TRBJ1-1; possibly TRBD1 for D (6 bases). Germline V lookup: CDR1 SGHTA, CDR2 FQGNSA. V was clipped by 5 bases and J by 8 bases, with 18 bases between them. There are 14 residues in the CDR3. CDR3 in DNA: TGTGCCAGCAGCCCGATACCCCAGGGGAAGGAAGCTTTCTTT. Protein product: CASSPIPQGKEAFF.

In nucleotides, the CDR3 is TGTGCCAGCAGTCCCCGGTTCATTAGCACAGATACGCAGTATTTT. It encodes CASSPRFISTDTQYF. The chain combines TRBV6-6 with TRBJ2-3; D is uncertain. CDR3 length: 15 residues. Looked up from germline, CDR1 is MNHNY and CDR2 is SVGAGI (reference sequence). Between the trimmed V and J ends, which lost 5 bases and 0 bases, there was a span of 12 bases.

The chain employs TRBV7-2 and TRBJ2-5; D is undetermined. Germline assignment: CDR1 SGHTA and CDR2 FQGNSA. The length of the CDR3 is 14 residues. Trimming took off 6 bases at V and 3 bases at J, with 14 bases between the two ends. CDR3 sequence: CASSSPPYKETQYF. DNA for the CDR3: TGTGCCAGCAGTTCCCCCCCCTATAAAGAGACCCAGTACTTC.

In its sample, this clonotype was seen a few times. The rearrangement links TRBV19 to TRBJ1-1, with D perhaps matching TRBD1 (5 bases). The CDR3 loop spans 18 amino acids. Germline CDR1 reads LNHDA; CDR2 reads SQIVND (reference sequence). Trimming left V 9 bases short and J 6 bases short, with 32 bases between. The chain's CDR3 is CASTGLILGGIFSPEAFF. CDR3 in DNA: TGTGCCAGCACAGGCTTGATTTTGGGGGGAATATTCAGCCCTGAAGCTTTCTTT.

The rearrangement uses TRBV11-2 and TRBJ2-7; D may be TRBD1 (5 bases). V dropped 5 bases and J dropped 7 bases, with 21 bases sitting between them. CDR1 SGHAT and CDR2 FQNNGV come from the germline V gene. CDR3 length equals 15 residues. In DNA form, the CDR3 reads TGTGCCAGCAGCGATTGGGCCGCCTCATCAGGGGAGCAGTACTTC. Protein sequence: CASSDWAASSGEQYF.

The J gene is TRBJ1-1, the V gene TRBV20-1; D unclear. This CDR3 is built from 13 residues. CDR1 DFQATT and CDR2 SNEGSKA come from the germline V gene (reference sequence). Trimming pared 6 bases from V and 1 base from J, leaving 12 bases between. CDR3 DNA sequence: TGCAGTGCCTTAGAGCGTCAGAACACTGAAGCTTTCTTT. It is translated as CSALERQNTEAFF.

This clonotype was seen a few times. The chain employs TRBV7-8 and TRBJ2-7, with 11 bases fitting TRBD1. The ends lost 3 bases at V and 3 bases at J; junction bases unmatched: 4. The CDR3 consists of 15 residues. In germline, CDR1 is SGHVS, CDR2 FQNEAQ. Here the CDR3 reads CASSFGGQGDYEQYF. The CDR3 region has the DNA TGTGCCAGCAGCTTTGGGGGACAGGGGGACTACGAGCAGTACTTC. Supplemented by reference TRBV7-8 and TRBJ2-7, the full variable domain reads GAGVSQSPRYKVAKRGQDVALRCDPISGHVSLFWYQQALGQGPEFLTYFQNEAQLDKSGLPSDRFFAERPEGSVSTLKIQRTQQEDSAVYLCASSFGGQGDYEQYFGPGTRLTVT.

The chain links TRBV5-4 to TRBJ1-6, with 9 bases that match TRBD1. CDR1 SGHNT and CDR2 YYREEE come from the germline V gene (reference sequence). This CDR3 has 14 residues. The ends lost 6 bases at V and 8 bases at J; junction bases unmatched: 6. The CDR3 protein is CASKTGGADSPLHF. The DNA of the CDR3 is TGTGCCAGCAAGACAGGGGGTGCGGATTCACCCCTCCACTTT.

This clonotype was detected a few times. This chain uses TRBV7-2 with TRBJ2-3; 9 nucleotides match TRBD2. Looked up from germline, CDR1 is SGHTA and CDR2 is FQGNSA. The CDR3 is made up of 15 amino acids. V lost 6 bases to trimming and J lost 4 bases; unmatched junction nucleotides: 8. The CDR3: CASRTSGSAPDTQYF. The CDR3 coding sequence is TGTGCCAGCAGGACTAGCGGTAGTGCCCCAGATACGCAGTATTTT.

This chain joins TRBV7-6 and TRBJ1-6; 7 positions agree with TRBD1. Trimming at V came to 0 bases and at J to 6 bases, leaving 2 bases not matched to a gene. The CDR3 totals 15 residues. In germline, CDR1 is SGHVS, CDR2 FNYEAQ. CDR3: CASSLARQGNSPLHF. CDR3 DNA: TGTGCCAGCAGCTTAGCCCGACAGGGTAATTCACCCCTCCACTTT.

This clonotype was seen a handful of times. CDR3 sequence: CASRGPGGPDTQYF. In DNA form, the CDR3 reads TGTGCCAGCAGGGGTCCGGGAGGCCCAGATACGCAGTATTTT. This chain uses TRBV7-2 with TRBJ2-3; 7 positions match TRBD2. The germline V gene has CDR1 SGHTA and CDR2 FQGNSA. The CDR3 sequence is 14 residues long. V shed 6 bases, J shed 4 bases, and the junction held 7 bases outside the gene matches.

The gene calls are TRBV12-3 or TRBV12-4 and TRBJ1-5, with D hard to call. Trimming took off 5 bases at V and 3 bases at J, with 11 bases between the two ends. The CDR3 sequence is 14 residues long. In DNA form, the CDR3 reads TGTGCCAGCAGTGCCGGACGGTACAATCAGCCCCAGCATTTT. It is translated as CASSAGRYNQPQHF.

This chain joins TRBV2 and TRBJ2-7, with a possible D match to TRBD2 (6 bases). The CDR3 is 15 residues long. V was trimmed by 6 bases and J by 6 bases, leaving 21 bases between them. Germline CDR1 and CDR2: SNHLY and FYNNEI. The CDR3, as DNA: TGTGCCAGCAGGGGAGGACGGGTATGGTGGGGCGAGCAGTACTTC. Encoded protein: CASRGGRVWWGEQYF. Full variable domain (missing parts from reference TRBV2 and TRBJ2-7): EPEVTQTPSHQVTQMGQEVILRCVPISNHLYFYWYRQILGQKVEFLVSFYNNEISEKSEIFDDQFSVERPDGSNFTLKIRSTKLEDSAMYFCASRGGRVWWGEQYFGPGTRLTVT.